Sequencing of this TCR beta chain was carried out in a study of blood T cell repertoires in COVID-19. On the study more broadly: Donors in the United States, Italy and Spain gave samples during acute or convalescent COVID-19.

As handled by the study authors: Reference gene primer amplification gave estimated nucleated cell counts. Measured with immunoSEQ multiplex PCR; TCRdb has only the in-frame clones, and not every one. From that table come the V and J calls and clone size; the DNA was used to work out D and trimming. Counted here are a few hundred thousand clones, around 86% occurring once; the ten biggest clones make up roughly 9.8%. The V segment lost 2 bases and the J segment 7 bases; nucleotides outside the gene matches: 13. From germline, CDR1 is ENHRY and CDR2 SYGVKD. The CDR3 extends over 16 amino acids. The sample holds many counts of this clone.

The source material was peripheral blood. This receptor was obtained from a man aged 40-49 years who had recovered from COVID-19. This chain connects TRBV10-3 to TRBJ2-7; the match to TRBD1 covers 8 bases. This CDR3 is CAISERTGYSGGEQYF. The CDR3 nucleotides are TGTGCCATCAGTGAGAGGACAGGGTATTCCGGGGGTGAGCAGTACTTC.